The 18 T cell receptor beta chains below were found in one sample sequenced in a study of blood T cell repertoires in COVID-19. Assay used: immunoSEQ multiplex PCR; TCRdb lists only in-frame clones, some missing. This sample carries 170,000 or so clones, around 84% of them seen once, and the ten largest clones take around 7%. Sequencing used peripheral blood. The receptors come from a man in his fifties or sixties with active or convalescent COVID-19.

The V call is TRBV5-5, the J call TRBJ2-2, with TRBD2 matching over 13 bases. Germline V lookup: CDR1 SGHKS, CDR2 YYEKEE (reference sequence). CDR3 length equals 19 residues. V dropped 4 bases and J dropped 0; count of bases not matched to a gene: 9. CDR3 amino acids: CASSKFGTSGNANTGELFF. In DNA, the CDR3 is TGTGCCAGCAGCAAATTCGGGACTAGCGGGAACGCGAACACCGGGGAGCTGTTTTTT. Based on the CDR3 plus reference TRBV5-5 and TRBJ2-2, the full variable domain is DAGVTQSPTHLIKTRGQQVTLRCSPISGHKSVSWYQQVLGQGPQFIFQYYEKEERGRGNFPDRFSARQFPNYSSELNVNALLLGDSALYLCASSKFGTSGNANTGELFFGEGSRLTVL.

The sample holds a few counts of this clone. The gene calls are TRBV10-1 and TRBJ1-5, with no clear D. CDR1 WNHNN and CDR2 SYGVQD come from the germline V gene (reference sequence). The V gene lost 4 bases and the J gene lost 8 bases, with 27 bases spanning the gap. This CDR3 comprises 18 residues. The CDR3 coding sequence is TGCGCCAGCAGTGTGAACTCCCCCTGGAGTTCCCCCTGCAAGCCCCAGCATTTT. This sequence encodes CASSVNSPWSSPCKPQHF.

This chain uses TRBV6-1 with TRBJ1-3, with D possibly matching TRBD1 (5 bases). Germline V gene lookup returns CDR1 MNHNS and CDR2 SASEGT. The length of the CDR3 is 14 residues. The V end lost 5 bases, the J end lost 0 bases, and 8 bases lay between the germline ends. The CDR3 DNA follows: TGTGCCAGCAGTCAGGGCTTCTCTGGAAACACCATATATTTT. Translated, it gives CASSQGFSGNTIYF.

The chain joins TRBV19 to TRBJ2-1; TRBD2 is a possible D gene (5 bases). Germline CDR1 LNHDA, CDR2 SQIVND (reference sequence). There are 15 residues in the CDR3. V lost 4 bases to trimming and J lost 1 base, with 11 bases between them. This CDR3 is CASSKTGNSYNEQFF. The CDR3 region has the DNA TGTGCCAGTAGTAAAACGGGAAATTCCTACAATGAGCAGTTCTTC. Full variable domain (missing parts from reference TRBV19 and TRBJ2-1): DGGITQSPKYLFRKEGQNVTLSCEQNLNHDAMYWYRQDPGQGLRLIYYSQIVNDFQKGDIAEGYSVSREKKESFPLTVTSAQKNPTAFYLCASSKTGNSYNEQFFGPGTRLTVL.

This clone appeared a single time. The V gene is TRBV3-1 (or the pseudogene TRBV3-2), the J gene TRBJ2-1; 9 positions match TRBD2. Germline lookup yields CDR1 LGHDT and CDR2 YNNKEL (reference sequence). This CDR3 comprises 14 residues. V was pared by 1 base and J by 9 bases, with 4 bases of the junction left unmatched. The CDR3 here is CASSQAAGGSEQFF. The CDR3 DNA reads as TGTGCCAGCAGCCAAGCGGCGGGAGGGAGTGAGCAGTTCTTC.

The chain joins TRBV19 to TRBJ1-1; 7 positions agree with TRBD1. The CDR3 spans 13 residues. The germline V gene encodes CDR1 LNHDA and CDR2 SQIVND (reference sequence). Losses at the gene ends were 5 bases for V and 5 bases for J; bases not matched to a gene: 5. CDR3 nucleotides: TGTGCCAGTAGTTTCCAGGGACAGACTGAAGCTTTCTTT. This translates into CASSFQGQTEAFF.

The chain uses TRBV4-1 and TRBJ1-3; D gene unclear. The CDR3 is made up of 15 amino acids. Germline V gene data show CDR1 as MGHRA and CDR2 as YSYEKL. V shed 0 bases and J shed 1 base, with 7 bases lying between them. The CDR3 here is CASSQDERSGNTIYF. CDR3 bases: TGCGCCAGCAGCCAAGATGAACGGTCTGGAAACACCATATATTTT.

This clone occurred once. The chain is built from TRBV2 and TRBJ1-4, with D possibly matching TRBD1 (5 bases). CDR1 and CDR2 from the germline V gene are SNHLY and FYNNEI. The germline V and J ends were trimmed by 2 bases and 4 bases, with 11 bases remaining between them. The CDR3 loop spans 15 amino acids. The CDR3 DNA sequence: TGTGCCAGCAGTGAACGCTCAGGGTATAATGAAAAACTGTTTTTT. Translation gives CASSERSGYNEKLFF.

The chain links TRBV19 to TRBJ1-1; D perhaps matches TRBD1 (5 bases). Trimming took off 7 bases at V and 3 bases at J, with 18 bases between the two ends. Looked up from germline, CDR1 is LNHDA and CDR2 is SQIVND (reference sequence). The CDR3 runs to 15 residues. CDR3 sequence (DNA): TGTGCCAGTACCCCACCGAGCCGGGGGTACACTGAAGCTTTCTTT. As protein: CASTPPSRGYTEAFF.

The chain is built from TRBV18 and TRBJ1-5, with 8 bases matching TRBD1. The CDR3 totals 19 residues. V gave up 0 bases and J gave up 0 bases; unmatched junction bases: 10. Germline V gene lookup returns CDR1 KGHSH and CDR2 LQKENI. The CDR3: CASSPPRTGFGNSNQPQHF. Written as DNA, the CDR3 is TGTGCCAGCTCACCACCCCGGACAGGGTTTGGGAATAGCAATCAGCCCCAGCATTTT.

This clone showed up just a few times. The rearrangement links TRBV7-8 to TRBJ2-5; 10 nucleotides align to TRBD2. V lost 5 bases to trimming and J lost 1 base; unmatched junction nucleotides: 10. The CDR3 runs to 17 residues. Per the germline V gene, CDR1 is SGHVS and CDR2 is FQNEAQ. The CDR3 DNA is TGTGCCAGCAGCACTTCCCTAGCGGGGGCCGTCCAAGAGACCCAGTACTTC. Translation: CASSTSLAGAVQETQYF.

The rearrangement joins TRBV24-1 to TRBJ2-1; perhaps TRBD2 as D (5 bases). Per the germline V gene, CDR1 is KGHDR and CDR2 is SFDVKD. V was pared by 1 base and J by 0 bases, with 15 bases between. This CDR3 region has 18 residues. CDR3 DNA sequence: TGTGCCACCAGTGATTTTATACGCGGGCGCAGCTCCTACAATGAGCAGTTCTTC. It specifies CATSDFIRGRSSYNEQFF.

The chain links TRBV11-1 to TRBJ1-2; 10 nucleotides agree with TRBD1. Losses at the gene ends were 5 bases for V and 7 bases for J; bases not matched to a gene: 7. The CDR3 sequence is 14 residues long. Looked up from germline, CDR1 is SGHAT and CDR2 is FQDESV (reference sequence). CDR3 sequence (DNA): TGTGCCAGCAGCCACCGGGACAGGGGAGTTGGCTACACCTTC. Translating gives CASSHRDRGVGYTF.

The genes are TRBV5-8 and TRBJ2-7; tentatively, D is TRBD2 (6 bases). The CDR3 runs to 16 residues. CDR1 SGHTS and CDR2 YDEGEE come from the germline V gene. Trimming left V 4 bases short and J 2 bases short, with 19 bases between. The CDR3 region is CASSQTEGGRTYEQYF. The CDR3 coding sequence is TGTGCCAGCAGCCAAACCGAGGGAGGACGTACCTACGAGCAGTACTTC.

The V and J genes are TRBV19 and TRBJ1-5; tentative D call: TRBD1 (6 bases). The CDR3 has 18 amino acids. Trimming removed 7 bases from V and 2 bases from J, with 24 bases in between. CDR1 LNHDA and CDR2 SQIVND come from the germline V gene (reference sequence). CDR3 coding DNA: TGTGCCAGTAATCCAACAGGGAGAGGCACTTCGGGCAATCAGCCCCAGCATTTT. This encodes CASNPTGRGTSGNQPQHF.

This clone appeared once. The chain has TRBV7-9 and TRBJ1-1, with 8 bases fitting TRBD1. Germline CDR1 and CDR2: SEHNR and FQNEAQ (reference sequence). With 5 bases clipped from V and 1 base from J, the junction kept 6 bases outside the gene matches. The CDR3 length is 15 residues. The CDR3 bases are TGTGCCAGCAGCGAATCTGGACAGGGGAACACTGAAGCTTTCTTT. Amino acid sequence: CASSESGQGNTEAFF.

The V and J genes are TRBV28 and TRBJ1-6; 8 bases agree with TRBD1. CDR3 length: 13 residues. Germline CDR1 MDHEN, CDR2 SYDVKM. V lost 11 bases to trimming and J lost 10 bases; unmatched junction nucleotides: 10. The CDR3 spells CALSDRGGSPLHF. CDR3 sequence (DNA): TGTGCCCTAAGTGACAGGGGCGGATCACCCCTCCACTTT.

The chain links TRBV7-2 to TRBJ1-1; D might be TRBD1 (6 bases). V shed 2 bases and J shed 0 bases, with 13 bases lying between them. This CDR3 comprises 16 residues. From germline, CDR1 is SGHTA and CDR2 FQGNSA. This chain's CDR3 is CASSLNTGFLNTEAFF. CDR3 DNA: TGTGCCAGCAGCTTAAATACAGGGTTTCTGAACACTGAAGCTTTCTTT.